The 29 T cell receptor beta chains below all came from one sample that was sequenced in a study of blood T cell repertoires in COVID-19. Using immunoSEQ multiplex PCR, the repertoire was profiled, and TCRdb retains in-frame clones only, with some absent. The sample carries roughly 230,000 clones, approximately 83% recorded once. Sequences were obtained from peripheral blood. The source is a human donor in a cohort sampled during active COVID-19.

CDR3 nucleotides: TGTGCCAGCTCACCTTCGAGGACTAGCGACCGTTTACACGAGCAGTACTTC. It is translated as CASSPSRTSDRLHEQYF. This chain connects TRBV18 to TRBJ2-7, with 9 positions matching TRBD2. The junction had 14 bases not matched to a gene; V was cut back by 3 bases and J by 5 bases. Germline values: CDR1 KGHSH, CDR2 LQKENI. CDR3 size: 17 residues.

There are a few counts of this clone. This chain connects TRBV30 to TRBJ2-3; D gene unclear. V was clipped by 2 bases and J by 3 bases, with 9 bases between them. The CDR3 runs to 13 residues. Germline-derived CDR1 and CDR2 are GTSNPN and SVGIG (reference sequence). Here the CDR3 DNA reads TGTGCCTGGAGTCAGTCACCAACAGATACGCAGTATTTT. It specifies CAWSQSPTDTQYF.

J is TRBJ1-2 and V is TRBV10-2, with 7 bases lining up with TRBD1. Germline V gene lookup returns CDR1 WSHSY and CDR2 SAAADI. CDR3 length: 13 residues. The ends lost 6 bases at V and 2 bases at J; junction bases unmatched: 3. The CDR3 loop reads CASRATGNYGYTF. The CDR3, as DNA: TGCGCCAGCAGGGCGACAGGGAACTATGGCTACACCTTC.

This sequence joins TRBV10-3 and TRBJ2-7; D perhaps matches TRBD1 (6 bases). The CDR3 runs 19 residues. Germline V gene data show CDR1 as ENHRY and CDR2 as SYGVKD. Trimming stripped 3 bases from V and 2 bases from J, with 26 bases between. Written as DNA, the CDR3 is TGTGCCATCAGTGACAACCAGGAGAACAGGGCGGGCCCTGCCTACGAGCAGTACTTC. This encodes CAISDNQENRAGPAYEQYF.

The chain is built from TRBV11-2 and TRBJ2-7; possibly TRBD2 for D (5 bases). Trimming shortened V by 0 bases and J by 7 bases, and 13 bases separated the two germline ends. The germline V gene encodes CDR1 SGHAT and CDR2 FQNNGV. There are 14 residues in the CDR3. CDR3 loop: CASSLEEALREQYF. Written as DNA, the CDR3 is TGTGCCAGCAGCTTAGAGGAGGCTTTGAGGGAGCAGTACTTC.

V and J are TRBV28 and TRBJ1-5, with TRBD1 matching 8 bases. The CDR3 extends over 15 amino acids. J lost 4 bases, V lost 6 bases, and 8 bases had no gene match. Germline V gene data show CDR1 as MDHEN and CDR2 as SYDVKM. The CDR3: CASSPPDRGNQPQHF. DNA for the CDR3: TGTGCCAGCAGCCCGCCAGACAGGGGAAATCAGCCCCAGCATTTT.

This clone has a single count. The chain has TRBV5-4 and TRBJ2-2; 10 bases are a match to TRBD2. This CDR3 has 17 amino acids. V shed 4 bases, J shed 0 bases, and the junction held 6 bases outside the gene matches. Germline assignment: CDR1 SGHNT and CDR2 YYREEE (reference sequence). The DNA of the CDR3 is TGTGCCAGCAGCGCGGGGACTAGCGCAACGAACACCGGGGAGCTGTTTTTT. It encodes CASSAGTSATNTGELFF.

For this clone: Other DNA sequences in this sample translate to the same CDR3. This chain joins TRBV20-1 and TRBJ2-7; D not certain. V was shortened by 3 bases and J by 4 bases, with 7 bases between the two germline ends. This CDR3 contains 11 residues. Per the germline V gene, CDR1 is DFQATT and CDR2 is SNEGSKA (reference sequence). This chain's CDR3 is CSARAGYEQYF. In DNA, the CDR3 is TGCAGTGCTAGGGCAGGTTACGAGCAGTACTTC.

The gene calls are TRBV28 and TRBJ2-1; D may be TRBD1 (5 bases). V was clipped by 3 bases and J by 15 bases, with 12 bases between them. CDR3 length: 11 residues. Germline values: CDR1 MDHEN, CDR2 SYDVKM. The CDR3 DNA is TGTGCCAGCAGTTTCCGGCAGGGCTCGTTCTTC. Its protein product is CASSFRQGSFF.

This clone was seen only a few times. V gene TRBV6-5 combines with J gene TRBJ2-3; the D is unclear. The CDR3 length is 12 residues. V lost 7 bases to trimming and J lost 0 bases, with 5 bases between them. Germline lookup yields CDR1 MNHEY and CDR2 SVGAGI. The CDR3 DNA sequence: TGTGCCAGCACCACTAGCACAGATACGCAGTATTTT. Amino acid sequence: CASTTSTDTQYF.

The chain joins TRBV4-2 to TRBJ2-3, with 10 bases aligning to TRBD2. In germline, CDR1 is LGHNA, CDR2 YNFKEQ. V dropped 4 bases and J dropped 0; count of bases not matched to a gene: 7. The CDR3 covers 17 residues. This CDR3 is CASSRRTSGISTDTQYF. CDR3 coding DNA: TGTGCCAGCAGCCGCCGGACTAGCGGTATTAGCACAGATACGCAGTATTTT.

The rearrangement links TRBV10-2 to TRBJ2-7; TRBD1 aligns across 7 bases. The V and J ends lost 4 bases and 3 bases, in that order; junction bases with no gene match: 12. CDR3 length equals 16 residues. Germline loops: CDR1 WSHSY, CDR2 SAAADI. In nucleotides, the CDR3 is TGCGCCAGCAGTGGACCTGTGGGGCAGGGGGTCTACGAGCAGTACTTC. Its protein is CASSGPVGQGVYEQYF.

V gene TRBV10-1 combines with J gene TRBJ2-5; tentatively, D is TRBD1 (5 bases). The CDR3 runs to 13 residues. Germline CDR1 reads WNHNN; CDR2 reads SYGVQD (reference sequence). Trimming cost V 6 bases and J 5 bases, with 13 bases left between them. The CDR3 sequence is CASSWNRLETQYF. The CDR3 DNA is TGCGCCAGCAGCTGGAACAGGTTGGAGACCCAGTACTTC.

This rearrangement joins TRBV5-1 to TRBJ2-5, with D tentatively TRBD2 (6 bases). Germline V gives CDR1 SGHRS, CDR2 YFSETQ. The ends were cut back, 1 base at V and 2 bases at J, with 9 bases in the middle. This CDR3 region has 14 residues. CDR3 DNA: TGCGCCAGCAGCTTGATCGGAGGGCAAGAGACCCAGTACTTC. Amino acids: CASSLIGGQETQYF.

The rearrangement joins TRBV9 to TRBJ2-3; 8 positions match TRBD2. The trim removed 4 bases at V and 4 bases at J, leaving 8 bases unmatched. This CDR3 is built from 15 residues. CDR1 and CDR2 (germline): SGDLS, YYNGEE. DNA for the CDR3: TGTGCCAGCAGCCCGAAAGGACTAGCCGCAGATACGCAGTATTTT. Translating gives CASSPKGLAADTQYF.

This clone has a single count. The genes are TRBV3-1 (or the pseudogene TRBV3-2) and TRBJ2-7; 9 bases are a match to TRBD2. Germline V gene lookup returns CDR1 LGHDT and CDR2 YNNKEL (reference sequence). With V trimmed by 3 bases and J by 1 base, 1 base remained unmatched. This CDR3 comprises 14 residues. The CDR3 nucleotides read TGTGCCAGCAGCCATAGCGGGGGTTCCTACGAGCAGTACTTC. Residues: CASSHSGGSYEQYF.

This clone appeared a few times. This sequence joins TRBV7-9 and TRBJ2-5; TRBD2 matches at 7 bases. Germline V gene sequence: CDR1 SEHNR, CDR2 FQNEAQ (reference sequence). Losses at the gene ends were 1 base for V and 7 bases for J; bases not matched to a gene: 12. The length of the CDR3 is 16 residues. CDR3 in amino acids: CASSLEGAGPRGTQYF. The CDR3 nucleotides are TGTGCCAGCAGCTTAGAAGGAGCGGGACCCCGGGGGACCCAGTACTTC.

This chain joins TRBV5-1 and TRBJ2-5, with TRBD2 matching 12 bases. Germline assignment: CDR1 SGHRS and CDR2 YFSETQ. The CDR3 spans 14 residues. V dropped 4 bases and J dropped 4; count of bases not matched to a gene: 2. The CDR3 nucleotides read TGCGCCAGCAGCCTACTAGCGGGAGGAGAGACCCAGTACTTC. Translated, it gives CASSLLAGGETQYF.

This sequence joins TRBV18 and TRBJ2-5; 11 nucleotides match TRBD1. V was pared by 3 bases and J by 2 bases, with 2 bases of the junction left unmatched. Per the germline V gene, CDR1 is KGHSH and CDR2 is LQKENI. This CDR3 comprises 15 residues. The CDR3 protein is CASSPGQGEQETQYF. CDR3 DNA sequence: TGTGCCAGCTCACCGGGACAGGGGGAACAAGAGACCCAGTACTTC.

The chain employs TRBV29-1 and TRBJ2-7, with 10 bases fitting TRBD1. Trimming took 4 bases from V and 6 from J; bases not matched to a gene: 9. Germline loops: CDR1 SQVTM, CDR2 ANQGSEA. The CDR3 is 14 residues long. This CDR3 reads CSVAYGTGVGEQYF. The CDR3 DNA is TGCAGCGTTGCGTACGGGACAGGGGTAGGCGAGCAGTACTTC.

The chain links TRBV29-1 to TRBJ2-1, with D hard to call. Per the germline V gene, CDR1 is SQVTM and CDR2 is ANQGSEA. The CDR3 has 15 residues. V was clipped by 4 bases and J by 5 bases, with 18 bases between them. CDR3 protein: CSVVVPLPLNNEQFF. For the CDR3, the DNA is TGCAGCGTTGTCGTGCCCCTCCCCCTAAACAATGAGCAGTTCTTC.

The chain combines TRBV28 with TRBJ2-7; TRBD1 matches at 9 bases. V lost 5 bases, J lost 8 bases, and 7 bases stayed unmatched. Germline V gene sequence: CDR1 MDHEN, CDR2 SYDVKM. The CDR3 spans 13 residues. The CDR3 reads CASSRGQGGKQYF. CDR3 DNA: TGTGCCAGCAGTCGGGGACAGGGTGGGAAGCAGTACTTC.

J is TRBJ2-7 and V is TRBV6-6; 12 bases align to TRBD2. The germline CDR1 and CDR2 sequences are MNHNY and SVGAGI (reference sequence). The V and J ends lost 6 bases and 3 bases, in that order; junction bases with no gene match: 12. The CDR3 is made up of 17 amino acids. CDR3 amino acids: CASSRYGLAGMYYEQYF. The CDR3 region has the DNA TGTGCCAGCAGCCGATACGGACTAGCGGGGATGTACTACGAGCAGTACTTC.

V and J are TRBV29-1 and TRBJ2-7, with D possibly being TRBD2 (8 bases). V was clipped by 0 bases and J by 1 base, with 16 bases between them. The CDR3 has 16 amino acids. CDR1 is SQVTM and CDR2 is ANQGSEA in the germline V gene. The chain's CDR3 is CSVEEGDRLASYEQYF. The CDR3 DNA sequence: TGCAGCGTTGAAGAGGGGGACAGACTAGCGTCCTACGAGCAGTACTTC.

This chain uses TRBV3-1 (or the pseudogene TRBV3-2) with TRBJ1-6, with D maybe TRBD1 (5 bases). The CDR3 length is 14 residues. Trimming took off 4 bases at V and 10 bases at J, with 14 bases between the two ends. Germline CDR1 is LGHDT and CDR2 is YNNKEL (reference sequence). For the CDR3, the DNA is TGTGCCAGCAGCCCCTTTAGGGGCGGCTCACCCCTCCACTTT. This codes for CASSPFRGGSPLHF.

The CDR3 DNA reads TGTGCCAGCAGCGTAGGACAGAGCAATCAGCCCCAGCATTTT. Its translation: CASSVGQSNQPQHF. The chain carries TRBV9 and TRBJ1-5, with a weak D call TRBD1 (5 bases). CDR3 length equals 14 residues. Looked up from germline, CDR1 is SGDLS and CDR2 is YYNGEE. V lost 0 bases and J 1 base, leaving 5 bases between the germline ends.

This clone has a count of ten or more. This chain uses TRBV6-4 with TRBJ2-1; the match to TRBD2 covers 12 bases. Trimming took 6 bases from V and 11 from J; bases not matched to a gene: 11. CDR3 size: 15 residues. The germline gives CDR1 MRHNA, CDR2 SNTAGT. The CDR3 bases are TGTGCCAGCAGACAAACCGGGACTAGCGGGTTACAGCAGTTCTTC. Protein sequence: CASRQTGTSGLQQFF.

The chain couples TRBV4-1 to TRBJ2-2; TRBD2 matches at 7 bases. With 4 bases clipped from V and 1 base from J, the junction kept 9 bases outside the gene matches. CDR3 size: 17 residues. Germline values: CDR1 MGHRA, CDR2 YSYEKL. The chain's CDR3 is CASSPRVAGGNTGELFF. The CDR3 DNA follows: TGCGCCAGCAGCCCCAGGGTAGCGGGCGGGAACACCGGGGAGCTGTTTTTT.

CDR3 bases: TGCAGTGCGGCCCGGGGGGACACCATATATTTT. Its translation is CSAARGDTIYF. This chain uses TRBV20-1 with TRBJ1-3; D possibly corresponds to TRBD1 (5 bases). This CDR3 spans 11 amino acids. Germline CDR1 and CDR2: DFQATT and SNEGSKA (reference sequence). V was shortened by 6 bases and J by 8 bases, with 11 bases between the two germline ends.